The rows below give T cell receptor beta chains drawn from one sample of a study of blood T cell repertoires in COVID-19. The repertoire was sequenced with immunoSEQ multiplex PCR; TCRdb's copy has only in-frame clones and lacks some. The table shows a few hundred thousand clones, with around 83% occurring only once. Source material: peripheral blood. The origin of the receptors is a woman between 45 and 60 years old with acute or convalescent COVID-19. Each CDR3 is given with its conserved first and last residue. Each record gives: clone size, J gene, V gene, D gene, CDR3 protein, CDR3 DNA. A D gene is named only where the DNA matches it firmly. Rows give clone size only sometimes, using once, few, many, or a class for an expanded clone.

. | TRBJ1-1 | TRBV3-1/TRBV3-2 | . | CASSRAENTEAFF | TGTGCCAGCAGTCGTGCAGAGAACACTGAAGCTTTCTTT
. | TRBJ1-1 | TRBV6-5 | . | CASSYAGKNTEAFF | TGTGCCAGCAGTTACGCAGGAAAGAACACTGAAGCTTTCTTT
once | TRBJ2-7 | TRBV27 | TRBD1 | CASTRTGGYEQYF | TGTGCCAGCACGCGGACAGGGGGCTACGAGCAGTACTTC
. | TRBJ2-6 | TRBV11-2 | . | CASSTWQGTGANVLTF | TGTGCCAGCAGCACGTGGCAGGGTACTGGGGCCAACGTCCTGACTTTC
. | TRBJ2-7 | TRBV5-1 | TRBD2 | CASSPGGGPCLF | TGCGCCAGCAGCCCGGGAGGAGGGCCCTGTTTGTTC
. | TRBJ1-1 | TRBV7-2 | . | CASSLVGGEAFF | TGTGCCAGCAGCTTAGTGGGGGGTGAAGCTTTCTTT
. | TRBJ2-7 | TRBV30 | TRBD1 | CAWRGQSYEQYF | TGTGCCTGGAGGGGACAGAGCTACGAGCAGTACTTC
. | TRBJ2-7 | TRBV3-1/TRBV3-2 | . | CASSQGWEYEQYF | TGTGCCAGCAGCCAAGGGTGGGAGTACGAGCAGTACTTC
. | TRBJ1-6 | TRBV28 | TRBD1 | CASSSPGQGNSPLHF | TGTGCCAGCAGCTCACCGGGACAGGGGAATTCACCCCTCCACTTT
. | TRBJ2-1 | TRBV6-5 | . | CASSPLDPHEQFF | TGTGCCAGCAGCCCACTAGATCCCCATGAGCAGTTCTTC
once | TRBJ2-3 | TRBV28 | TRBD1 | CASSDLTGVTQYF | TGTGCCAGCAGTGACCTCACAGGGGTAACGCAGTATTTT
. | TRBJ1-2 | TRBV7-2 | . | CASTSNYGYTF | TGTGCCAGCACCAGTAACTATGGCTACACCTTC
. | TRBJ2-3 | TRBV7-9 | . | CASSLIGARTDTQYF | TGTGCCAGCAGCTTAATAGGGGCACGCACAGATACGCAGTATTTT
. | TRBJ1-2 | TRBV29-1 | TRBD1 | CSVGGQGAGGYTF | TGCAGCGTCGGGGGACAGGGGGCCGGTGGCTACACCTTC
. | TRBJ1-2 | TRBV2 | TRBD1 | CASSESGGVGYTF | TGTGCCAGCAGTGAGTCAGGGGGAGTTGGCTACACCTTC
. | TRBJ2-1 | TRBV6-1 | TRBD2 | CASTEAGAIYNEQFF | TGTGCCAGCACTGAAGCGGGGGCTATCTACAATGAGCAGTTCTTC
. | TRBJ2-1 | TRBV5-1 | TRBD1 | CASSFSSGQGRYEQFF | TGCGCCAGCAGTTTTTCCTCGGGACAGGGGCGATATGAGCAGTTCTTC
few | TRBJ1-2 | TRBV9 | TRBD1 | CASRLGQGYGYTF | TGTGCCAGCAGACTGGGACAGGGCTATGGCTACACCTTC
few | TRBJ2-4 | TRBV19 | . | CASSISNVAKNIQYF | TGTGCCAGTAGTATCAGTAACGTAGCCAAAAACATTCAGTACTTC
few | TRBJ2-5 | TRBV29-1 | TRBD2 | CSVEWGGETQYF | TGCAGCGTTGAGTGGGGAGGGGAGACCCAGTACTTC
. | TRBJ2-5 | TRBV5-4 | . | CASSFSASATRETQYF | TGTGCCAGCAGCTTTTCGGCCTCGGCCACGAGGGAGACCCAGTACTTC
. | TRBJ1-1 | TRBV28 | TRBD1 | CASSLGAGGTEAFF | TGTGCCAGCAGCCTAGGGGCAGGGGGTACTGAAGCTTTCTTT
. | TRBJ2-5 | TRBV4-2 | TRBD2 | CASSPPGGAGGRGETQYF | TGTGCCAGCAGCCCCCCCGGGGGAGCGGGGGGTCGAGGAGAGACCCAGTACTTC
. | TRBJ1-1 | TRBV19 | TRBD1 | CASSEQGTTEAFF | TGTGCCAGTAGTGAACAGGGGACCACTGAAGCTTTCTTT
. | TRBJ2-1 | TRBV5-1 | TRBD2 | CASRESGSRNNEQFF | TGCGCCAGCAGGGAAAGCGGGAGTCGAAACAATGAGCAGTTCTTC
. | TRBJ2-5 | TRBV11-3 | . | CASSLTGPPHETQYF | TGTGCCAGCAGCTTAACAGGGCCCCCGCATGAGACCCAGTACTTC
once | TRBJ2-5 | TRBV28 | TRBD1 | CASSFFRQGPSETQYF | TGTGCCAGCAGTTTCTTCCGACAGGGACCATCGGAGACCCAGTACTTC
. | TRBJ1-2 | TRBV7-2 | TRBD1 | CASSFSWLGDRGRGYTF | TGTGCCAGCAGCTTTAGTTGGCTAGGGGACAGGGGGCGCGGCTACACCTTC
once | TRBJ1-1 | TRBV30 | . | CAWSVYSLNTEAFF | TGTGCCTGGAGTGTATATTCGTTGAACACTGAAGCTTTCTTT
. | TRBJ2-1 | TRBV4-1 | TRBD2 | CASSRLGLADYNEQFF | TGCGCCAGCAGCCGGCTGGGACTAGCGGATTACAATGAGCAGTTCTTC
. | TRBJ2-7 | TRBV3-1/TRBV3-2 | TRBD2 | CASSQDHPGLVVYEQYF | TGTGCCAGCAGCCAAGATCATCCGGGACTAGTTGTCTACGAGCAGTACTTC